This T cell receptor beta chain came from a study of T cell changes during pregnancy in multiple sclerosis (dated by TCRdb to about 2019). Concerning the study at large: Changes in the T cell repertoire over the course of pregnancy were examined in this study in women with multiple sclerosis.

CDR1 and CDR2 are read off the germline V gene as SNHLY and FYNNEI. Taken from cysteine to phenylalanine, the CDR3 has 13 residues. Only the CDR3 DNA is retained, 39 bases long and in frame from the first base. Compared with germline, V lacks 5 bases and J lacks 15 bases; bases without a gene match: 12. The protocol used for the library was the immunoSEQ multiplex PCR assay. The source is immuneACCESS, and TCRdb retained only in-frame sequences with V and J called. Part of the clones is not carried over; for the studies checked, unresolved V genes explain less than half of this, and the remainder is unexplained. Across this sample there are about 26,000 clones, with 80% to 90% seen only once. The top ten clones comprise roughly 15% of the sample. A word on this clone: What this receptor recognizes is not known. No much larger clonotype is one base removed from it; base qualities were not supplied.

The rearranged segments are TRBV2 and TRBJ2-1; TRBD1 agrees with 8 junctional bases. The origin of this receptor is a female donor with multiple sclerosis, enrolled in a pregnancy study. The material was CD8+ T cells from peripheral blood mononuclear cells, obtained in the second trimester of pregnancy. The bases read TGTGCCAGCAGTAGACAGGGGTCACCTATGTGGTTCTTC. Protein translation: CASSRQGSPMWFF.